This record looks at one T cell receptor (beta chain) sequence and its context. This CDR3 is built from 13 residues. V lost 3 bases and J 3 bases, leaving 6 bases between the germline ends. CDR1 is MNHEY and CDR2 is SVGAGI in the germline V gene. As handled by the study authors: Using reference gene primer amplification, nucleated cell counts were estimated. This table comes from immunoSEQ multiplex PCR, and its TCRdb copy is limited to in-frame clones, with some not included. The DNA was the basis for D and trimming; V, J and clone size are from that table. The sample includes 200,000 or so clones, roughly four fifths of them seen just once. These data come from a study of blood T cell repertoires in COVID-19. Study-level information: The study drew acute and convalescent COVID-19 samples from the United States, Italy and Spain. Sources were T cells, B-cell-depleted T cells, or PBMCs; the material itself was cDNA or gDNA.

The sequenced sample was peripheral blood. The origin of this receptor is a woman in her twenties or thirties with acute or convalescent COVID-19. This chain uses TRBV6-5 with TRBJ1-3; D is unresolved. The CDR3 nucleotides read TGTGCCAGCAGTTATAGCAGTGGAAACACCATATATTTT. This translates into CASSYSSGNTIYF.